Below are 7 T cell receptor beta chains sequenced from a single sample in a study of cytomegalovirus exposure and HLA in healthy donors. With 60 Vbeta and 13 Jbeta primers, the PCR was carried out. The assay was immunoSEQ multiplex PCR, and TCRdb's table has in-frame clones only and misses some. This sample has roughly 100,000 clones, with 70% to 85% found just once. Specimen: PBMCs. These receptors all stem from a man aged 55 to 70 in good health and CMV-seronegative.

The CDR3 DNA is TGTGCCAGCTTCGACGGAGGGGGGGCTGGGGAGACCCAGTACTTC. This gives the protein CASFDGGGAGETQYF. The chain has TRBV6-1 and TRBJ2-5; tentative D call: TRBD2 (7 bases). CDR1 and CDR2 (germline): MNHNS, SASEGT. Trimming cost V 8 bases and J 5 bases, with 21 bases left between them. CDR3 length: 15 residues.

The chain has TRBV19 and TRBJ1-5; D might be TRBD1 (5 bases). The CDR3 spans 16 residues. Germline CDR1 reads LNHDA; CDR2 reads SQIVND (reference sequence). The V end was cut by 5 bases, the J end by 1 base, with 15 bases between. CDR3 nucleotides: TGTGCCAGTAGTGGACAACTACTCCGCAGCAATCAGCCCCAGCATTTT. Translation: CASSGQLLRSNQPQHF. The variable domain in full, with the rest retrieved from reference TRBV19 and TRBJ1-5, is DGGITQSPKYLFRKEGQNVTLSCEQNLNHDAMYWYRQDPGQGLRLIYYSQIVNDFQKGDIAEGYSVSREKKESFPLTVTSAQKNPTAFYLCASSGQLLRSNQPQHFGDGTRLSIL.

This CDR3 reads CASSFSGTGAGNTIYF. CDR3 DNA: TGTGCCAGCAGCTTTTCCGGGACAGGGGCCGGAAACACCATATATTTT. The rearrangement uses TRBV7-6 and TRBJ1-3; 10 bases map to TRBD1. The CDR3 contains 16 residues. CDR1 SGHVS and CDR2 FNYEAQ come from the germline V gene. V lost 3 bases and J lost 4; bases outside the gene matches: 6.

This sequence joins TRBV9 and TRBJ1-4; D unresolved. Looked up from germline, CDR1 is SGDLS and CDR2 is YYNGEE. V shed 4 bases and J shed 5 bases, with 12 bases lying between them. This CDR3 contains 14 residues. The CDR3 sequence is CASSLDGKNEKLFF. Written as DNA, the CDR3 is TGTGCCAGCAGCCTCGACGGGAAGAATGAAAAACTGTTTTTT.

The rearrangement uses TRBV5-6 and TRBJ1-6; maybe TRBD1 (5 bases). V was cut by 1 base and J by 10 bases, with 18 bases left in between. Germline V lookup: CDR1 SGHDT, CDR2 YYEEEE. The CDR3 has 16 amino acids. CDR3: CASSLLRLQGTSPLHF. The CDR3 DNA sequence: TGTGCCAGCAGCTTGCTTCGTTTGCAGGGAACCTCACCCCTCCACTTT.

This clone was seen only a few times. This chain uses TRBV28 with TRBJ2-3, with TRBD1 matching 7 bases. In germline, CDR1 is MDHEN, CDR2 SYDVKM. With V trimmed by 5 bases and J by 5 bases, 10 bases remained unmatched. This CDR3 has 15 residues. CDR3 coding DNA: TGTGCCAGCAGTCAGGTTGGACAGGCCTTAGATACGCAGTATTTT. This codes for CASSQVGQALDTQYF.

The V and J genes are TRBV5-4 and TRBJ1-6, with a tentative D call TRBD1 (5 bases). CDR1 and CDR2 (germline): SGHNT, YYREEE (reference sequence). The CDR3 spans 16 residues. V was shortened by 4 bases and J by 6 bases, with 17 bases between the two germline ends. The DNA for the CDR3 is TGTGCCAGCAGCCCGGAGCCGGGGAGGGGTAATTCACCCCTCCACTTT. This sequence encodes CASSPEPGRGNSPLHF.